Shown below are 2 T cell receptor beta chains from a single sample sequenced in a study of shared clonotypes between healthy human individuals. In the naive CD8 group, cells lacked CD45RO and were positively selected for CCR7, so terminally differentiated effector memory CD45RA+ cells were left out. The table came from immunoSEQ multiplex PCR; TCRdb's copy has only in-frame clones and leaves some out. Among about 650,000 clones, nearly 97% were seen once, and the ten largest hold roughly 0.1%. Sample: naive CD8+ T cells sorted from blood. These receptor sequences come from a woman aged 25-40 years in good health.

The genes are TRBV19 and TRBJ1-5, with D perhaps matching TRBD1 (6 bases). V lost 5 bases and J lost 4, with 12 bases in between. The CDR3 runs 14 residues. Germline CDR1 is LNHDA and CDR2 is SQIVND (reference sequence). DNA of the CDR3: TGTGCCAGTAGTCCCGGGACACTTAATCAGCCCCAGCATTTT. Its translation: CASSPGTLNQPQHF. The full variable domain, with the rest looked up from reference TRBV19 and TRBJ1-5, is DGGITQSPKYLFRKEGQNVTLSCEQNLNHDAMYWYRQDPGQGLRLIYYSQIVNDFQKGDIAEGYSVSREKKESFPLTVTSAQKNPTAFYLCASSPGTLNQPQHFGDGTRLSIL.

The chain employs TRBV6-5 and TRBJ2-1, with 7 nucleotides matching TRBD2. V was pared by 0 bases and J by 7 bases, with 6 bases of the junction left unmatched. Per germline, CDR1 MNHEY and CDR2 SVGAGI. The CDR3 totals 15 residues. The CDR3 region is CASSYSSPAGNEQFF. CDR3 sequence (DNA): TGTGCCAGCAGTTACTCATCCCCAGCGGGGAATGAGCAGTTCTTC.